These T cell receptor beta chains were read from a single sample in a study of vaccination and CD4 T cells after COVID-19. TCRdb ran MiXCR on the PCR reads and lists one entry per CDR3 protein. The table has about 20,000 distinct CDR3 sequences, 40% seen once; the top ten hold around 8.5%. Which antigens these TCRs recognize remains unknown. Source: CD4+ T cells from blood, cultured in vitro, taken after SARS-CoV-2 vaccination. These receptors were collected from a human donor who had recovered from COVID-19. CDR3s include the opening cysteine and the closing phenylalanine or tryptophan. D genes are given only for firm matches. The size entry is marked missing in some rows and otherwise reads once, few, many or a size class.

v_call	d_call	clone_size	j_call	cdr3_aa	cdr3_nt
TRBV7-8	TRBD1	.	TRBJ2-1	CASSLAGGWDEQFF	TGTGCCAGCAGCTTAGCAGGGGGCTGGGATGAGCAGTTCTTC
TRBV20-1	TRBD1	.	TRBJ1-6	CSASRQGANSPLHF	TGCAGTGCTAGCAGACAGGGGGCAAATTCACCCCTCCACTTT
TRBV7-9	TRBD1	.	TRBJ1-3	CASSPGPGTGNGNTIYF	TGTGCCAGCAGCCCAGGTCCCGGGACAGGGAATGGAAACACCATATATTTT
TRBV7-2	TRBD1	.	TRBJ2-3	CASKDRGSDTQYF	TGTGCCAGCAAGGACAGGGGAAGCGATACGCAGTATTTT
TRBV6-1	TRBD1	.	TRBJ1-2	CASSAWVGGPRANYGYTF	TGTGCCAGCAGTGCCTGGGTAGGGGGCCCAAGGGCCAACTATGGCTACACCTTC
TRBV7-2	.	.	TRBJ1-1	CASSLTPGEAFF	TGTGCCAGCAGCTTAACGCCGGGTGAAGCTTTCTTT
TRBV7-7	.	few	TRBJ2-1	CASSLEQGLNEQFF	TGTGCCAGCAGCCTGGAACAGGGATTAAATGAGCAGTTCTTC
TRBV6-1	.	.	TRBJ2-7	CASSSAGKQYF	TGTGCCAGCAGTAGCGCGGGGAAGCAGTACTTC
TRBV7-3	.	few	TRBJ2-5	CASIPKGGKETQYF	TGTGCCAGCATCCCTAAAGGGGGGAAAGAGACCCAGTACTTC
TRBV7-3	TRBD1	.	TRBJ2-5	CASSLGTGPQETQYF	TGTGCCAGCAGCTTAGGGACAGGTCCTCAAGAGACCCAGTACTTC
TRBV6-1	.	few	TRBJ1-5	CASSARRGSSNQPQHF	TGTGCCAGCAGTGCCAGGAGAGGGTCAAGCAATCAGCCCCAGCATTTT
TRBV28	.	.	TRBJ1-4	CASSSPRPARGRLFF	TGTGCCAGCAGTTCCCCCAGACCGGCCAGAGGGAGACTGTTTTTT
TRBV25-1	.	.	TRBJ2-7	CASSASYEQYF	TGTGCCAGCAGTGCGAGCTACGAGCAGTACTTC
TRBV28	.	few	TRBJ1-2	CASSDRAPSGYTF	TGTGCCAGCAGTGACCGGGCACCCTCTGGCTACACCTTC
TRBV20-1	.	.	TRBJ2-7	CSARDPPGIEQYF	TGCAGTGCTAGAGATCCCCCCGGGATCGAGCAGTACTTC
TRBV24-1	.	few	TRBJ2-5	CATNTRDGETQYF	TGTGCCACCAATACCCGGGATGGAGAGACCCAGTACTTC
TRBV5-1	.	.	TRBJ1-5	CASSSGAQGQPQHF	TGCGCCAGCAGTTCTGGGGCGCAGGGGCAGCCCCAGCATTTT
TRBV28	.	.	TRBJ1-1	CASSLWGGLTEAFF	TGTGCCAGCAGTTTATGGGGGGGGCTCACTGAAGCTTTCTTT
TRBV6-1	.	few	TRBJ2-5	CASSEDYGKTQYF	TGTGCCAGCAGTGAGGATTATGGGAAGACCCAGTACTTC
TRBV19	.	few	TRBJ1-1	CASSPANPGGTEAFF	TGTGCCAGTAGTCCCGCGAATCCGGGGGGCACTGAAGCTTTCTTT
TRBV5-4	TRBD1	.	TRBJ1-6	CASTLQGVNSPLHF	TGTGCCAGCACCCTCCAGGGGGTTAATTCACCCCTCCACTTT
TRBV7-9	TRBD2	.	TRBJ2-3	CASSLVKSGRVTDTQYF	TGTGCCAGCAGCTTAGTAAAAAGCGGGAGGGTCACAGATACGCAGTATTTT